This TCR beta chain comes out of a study of early T cells in non-severe SARS-CoV-2 infection. Study-wide context: The study sequenced bulk RNA from unsorted whole blood, with chains unpaired. Study-wide results and caveats: VDJdb matching skewed toward anti-spike CD8 responses, missing private and CD4 specificities.

In the library, individual cDNA molecules carried attached unique molecular identifiers. TCRdb independently ran MiXCR on the 5' RACE reads; one entry per CDR3 protein. The sample has tens of thousands of distinct CDR3 sequences, about 3.9% seen once. Of note for this clonotype: Its antigen is not identified.

Germline values: CDR1 SGHAT, CDR2 FQNNGV. The CDR3 length is 15 residues. V lost 0 bases to trimming and J lost 4 bases, with 9 bases between them. This clonotype was obtained from an adult who was a healthcare worker with PCR-confirmed SARS-CoV-2 infection or an uninfected control (not recorded which). Material for sequencing was whole blood. The J gene is TRBJ2-2, the V gene TRBV11-2, with no clear D. The CDR3 sequence is CASSLEASFTGELFF. CDR3 nucleotides: TGTGCCAGCAGCTTAGAGGCCAGCTTCACCGGGGAGCTGTTTTTT.